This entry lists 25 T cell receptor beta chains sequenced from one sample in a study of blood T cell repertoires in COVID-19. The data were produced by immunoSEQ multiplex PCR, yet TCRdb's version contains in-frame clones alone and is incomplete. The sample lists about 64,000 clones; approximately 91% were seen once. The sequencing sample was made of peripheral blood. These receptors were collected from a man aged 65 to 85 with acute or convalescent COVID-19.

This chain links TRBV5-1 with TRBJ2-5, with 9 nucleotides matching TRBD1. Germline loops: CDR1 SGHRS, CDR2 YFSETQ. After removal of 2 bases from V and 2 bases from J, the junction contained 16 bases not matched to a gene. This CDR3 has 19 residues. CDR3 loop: CASSFSGTGMWSGQETQYF. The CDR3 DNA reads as TGCGCCAGCAGCTTCTCAGGGACAGGGATGTGGTCGGGTCAAGAGACCCAGTACTTC.

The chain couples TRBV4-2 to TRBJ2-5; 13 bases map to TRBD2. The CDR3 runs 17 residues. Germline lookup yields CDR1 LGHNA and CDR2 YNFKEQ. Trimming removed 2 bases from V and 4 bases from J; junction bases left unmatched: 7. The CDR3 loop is CASSQSEGLAGLETQYF. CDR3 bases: TGTGCCAGCAGCCAATCTGAGGGACTAGCGGGGTTAGAGACCCAGTACTTC.

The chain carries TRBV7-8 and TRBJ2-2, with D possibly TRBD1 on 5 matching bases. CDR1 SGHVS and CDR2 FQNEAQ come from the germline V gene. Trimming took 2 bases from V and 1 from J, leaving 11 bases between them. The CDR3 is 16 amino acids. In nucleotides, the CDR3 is TGTGCCAGCAGCTTACGGACACTGAGGAACACCGGGGAGCTGTTTTTT. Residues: CASSLRTLRNTGELFF.

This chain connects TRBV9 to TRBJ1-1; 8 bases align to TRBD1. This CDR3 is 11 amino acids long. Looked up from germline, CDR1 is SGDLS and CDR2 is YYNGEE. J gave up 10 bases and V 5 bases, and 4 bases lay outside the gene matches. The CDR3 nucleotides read TGTGCCAGCAGTTCTGGACAGGGAGCTTTCTTT. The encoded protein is CASSSGQGAFF. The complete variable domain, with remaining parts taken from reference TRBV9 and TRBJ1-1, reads DSGVTQTPKHLITATGQRVTLRCSPRSGDLSVYWYQQSLDQGLQFLIQYYNGEERAKGNILERFSAQQFPDLHSELNLSSLELGDSALYFCASSSGQGAFFGQGTRLTVV.

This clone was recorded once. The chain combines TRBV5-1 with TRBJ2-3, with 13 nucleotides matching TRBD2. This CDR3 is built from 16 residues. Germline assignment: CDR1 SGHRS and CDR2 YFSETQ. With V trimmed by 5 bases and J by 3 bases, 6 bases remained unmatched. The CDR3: CASRATSGGWTDTQYF. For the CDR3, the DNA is TGCGCCAGCAGGGCGACTAGCGGGGGGTGGACAGATACGCAGTATTTT.

CDR3: CASSFGQNNEKLFF. CDR3 bases: TGTGCCAGCAGCTTCGGACAGAACAATGAAAAACTGTTTTTT. V usage is TRBV7-9 and J usage is TRBJ1-4; the D gene is possibly TRBD1 (6 bases). V dropped 3 bases and J dropped 5 bases, with 10 bases sitting between them. This CDR3 is built from 14 residues. Germline loops: CDR1 SEHNR, CDR2 FQNEAQ (reference sequence).

The CDR3 bases are TGTGCCAGCAGCGCCGGGACAGGGGTTCCACCCCTCCACTTT. It specifies CASSAGTGVPPLHF. This chain joins TRBV6-5 and TRBJ1-6; 10 bases are shared with TRBD1. After removal of 6 bases from V and 11 bases from J, the junction contained 7 bases not matched to a gene. From germline, CDR1 is MNHEY and CDR2 SVGAGI. This CDR3 has 14 amino acids.

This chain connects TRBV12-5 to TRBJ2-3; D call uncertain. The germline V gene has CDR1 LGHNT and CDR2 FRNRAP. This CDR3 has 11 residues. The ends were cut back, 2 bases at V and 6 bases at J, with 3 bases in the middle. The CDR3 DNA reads TGTGCTAGTGGTTTGAGCGATACGCAGTATTTT. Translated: CASGLSDTQYF.

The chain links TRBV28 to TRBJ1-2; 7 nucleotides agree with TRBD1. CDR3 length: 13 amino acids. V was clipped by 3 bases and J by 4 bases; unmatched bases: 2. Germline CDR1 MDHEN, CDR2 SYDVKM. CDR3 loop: CASSFSGGYGYTF. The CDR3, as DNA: TGTGCCAGCAGTTTTTCAGGGGGCTATGGCTACACCTTC.

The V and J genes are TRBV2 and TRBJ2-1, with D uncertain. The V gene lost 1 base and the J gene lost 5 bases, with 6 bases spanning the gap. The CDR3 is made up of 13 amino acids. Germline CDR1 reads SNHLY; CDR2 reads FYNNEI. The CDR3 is CASSEGADNEQFF. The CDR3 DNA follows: TGTGCCAGCAGTGAAGGGGCTGACAATGAGCAGTTCTTC.

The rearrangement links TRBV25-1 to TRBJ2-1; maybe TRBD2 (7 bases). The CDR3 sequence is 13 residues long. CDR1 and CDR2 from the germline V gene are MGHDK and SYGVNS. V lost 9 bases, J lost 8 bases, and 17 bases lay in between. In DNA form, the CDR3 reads TGTGCCAGTCTGCCGGGGGGCTCCCATGAGCAGTTCTTC. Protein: CASLPGGSHEQFF.

CDR3 sequence reads: CSVRGGSRREQFF. The CDR3 DNA sequence: TGCAGCGTTAGAGGGGGCTCCCGACGTGAGCAGTTCTTC. The chain carries TRBV29-1 and TRBJ2-1; TRBD1 aligns across 7 bases. Trimming cost V 5 bases and J 9 bases; bases outside gene matches: 10. The V gene's germline CDR1 is SQVTM and CDR2 ANQGSEA. The CDR3 has 13 residues.

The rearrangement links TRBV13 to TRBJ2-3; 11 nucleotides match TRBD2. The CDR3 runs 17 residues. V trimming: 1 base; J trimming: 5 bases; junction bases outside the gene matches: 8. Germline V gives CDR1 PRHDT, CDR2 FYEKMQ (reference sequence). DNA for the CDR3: TGTGCCAGCAGCTTAGCTAAGACTAGCGGGGTTGTAGATACGCAGTATTTT. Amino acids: CASSLAKTSGVVDTQYF. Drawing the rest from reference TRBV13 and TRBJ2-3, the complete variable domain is AAGVIQSPRHLIKEKRETATLKCYPIPRHDTVYWYQQGPGQDPQFLISFYEKMQSDKGSIPDRFSAQQFSDYHSELNMSSLELGDSALYFCASSLAKTSGVVDTQYFGPGTRLTVL.

CDR3 residues: CASSGAIAGRFQETQYF. The CDR3 region has the DNA TGTGCCAGCAGTGGGGCTATAGCGGGGCGGTTCCAAGAGACCCAGTACTTC. The chain employs TRBV2 and TRBJ2-5, with 8 bases fitting TRBD2. V was clipped by 4 bases and J by 1 base; unmatched bases: 11. CDR1 is SNHLY and CDR2 is FYNNEI in the germline V gene. This CDR3 contains 17 residues.

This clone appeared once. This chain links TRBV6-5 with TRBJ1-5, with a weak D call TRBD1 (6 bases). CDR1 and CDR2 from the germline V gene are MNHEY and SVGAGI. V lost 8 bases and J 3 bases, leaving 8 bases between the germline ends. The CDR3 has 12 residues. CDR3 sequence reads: CASGQYNQPQHF. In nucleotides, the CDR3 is TGTGCCAGCGGACAGTACAATCAGCCCCAGCATTTT.

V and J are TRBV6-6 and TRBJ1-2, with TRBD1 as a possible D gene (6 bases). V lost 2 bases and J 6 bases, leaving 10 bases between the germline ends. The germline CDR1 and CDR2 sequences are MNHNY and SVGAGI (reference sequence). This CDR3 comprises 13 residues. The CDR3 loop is CASSYGGHHGYTF. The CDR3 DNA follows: TGTGCCAGCAGTTACGGGGGCCATCATGGCTACACCTTC.

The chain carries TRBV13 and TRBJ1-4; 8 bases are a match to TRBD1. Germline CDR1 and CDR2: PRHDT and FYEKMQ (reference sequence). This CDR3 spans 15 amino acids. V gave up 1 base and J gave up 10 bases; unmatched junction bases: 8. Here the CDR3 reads CASSLAAGGHGKLFF. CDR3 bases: TGTGCCAGCAGCTTAGCGGCAGGGGGCCATGGAAAACTGTTTTTT.

CDR3 DNA: TGTGCCAGCAGTCTGATGGGGCTCTATAATTCACCCCTCCACTTT. Translating it yields CASSLMGLYNSPLHF. The chain has TRBV6-6 and TRBJ1-6; D perhaps matches TRBD1 (5 bases). Trimming took 5 bases from V and 3 from J, leaving 11 bases between them. The CDR3 extends over 15 amino acids. Per germline, CDR1 MNHNY and CDR2 SVGAGI (reference sequence).

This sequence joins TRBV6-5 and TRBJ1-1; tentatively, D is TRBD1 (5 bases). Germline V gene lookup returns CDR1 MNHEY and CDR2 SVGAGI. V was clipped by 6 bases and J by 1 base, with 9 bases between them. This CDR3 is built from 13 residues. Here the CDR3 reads CASSLTGNTEAFF. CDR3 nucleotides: TGTGCCAGCAGCCTTACAGGGAACACTGAAGCTTTCTTT.

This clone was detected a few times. The CDR3 nucleotides are TGTGCCAGCAGCCAAGAATCCCAGGCCACGCTAACCTCCTACGAGCAGTACTTC. As protein: CASSQESQATLTSYEQYF. The chain has TRBV4-2 and TRBJ2-7; D remains ambiguous. The CDR3 length is 18 residues. The germline V gene encodes CDR1 LGHNA and CDR2 YNFKEQ. Trimming pared 0 bases from V and 0 bases from J, leaving 18 bases between.

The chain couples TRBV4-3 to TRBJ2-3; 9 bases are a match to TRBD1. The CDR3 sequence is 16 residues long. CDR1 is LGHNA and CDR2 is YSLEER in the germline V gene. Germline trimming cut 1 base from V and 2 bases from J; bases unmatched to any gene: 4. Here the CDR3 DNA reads TGCGCCAGCAGCCAAGGGGGGACAGGGATCACAGATACGCAGTATTTT. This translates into CASSQGGTGITDTQYF.

The CDR3: CATEGADNSPLHF. CDR3 coding DNA: TGTGCCACCGAGGGGGCGGATAATTCACCCCTCCACTTT. The chain carries TRBV25-1 and TRBJ1-6; 7 bases are shared with TRBD1. CDR3 length: 13 amino acids. Germline CDR1 reads MGHDK; CDR2 reads SYGVNS. J was trimmed by 5 bases and V by 10 bases; bases with no gene match: 5.

This CDR3 reads CASSRGNQPQHF. For the CDR3, the DNA is TGTGCCAGTAGTAGAGGGAATCAGCCCCAGCATTTT. The V and J genes are TRBV19 and TRBJ1-5; no clear D gene. V lost 4 bases, J lost 4 bases, and 5 bases lay in between. Germline lookup yields CDR1 LNHDA and CDR2 SQIVND (reference sequence). The CDR3 totals 12 residues.

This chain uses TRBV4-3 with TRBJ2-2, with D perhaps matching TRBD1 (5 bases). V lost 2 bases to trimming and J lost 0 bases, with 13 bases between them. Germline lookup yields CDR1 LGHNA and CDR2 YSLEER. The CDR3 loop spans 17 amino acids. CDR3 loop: CASSQRQGWTNTGELFF. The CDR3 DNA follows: TGCGCCAGCAGCCAAAGGCAGGGATGGACGAACACCGGGGAGCTGTTTTTT.

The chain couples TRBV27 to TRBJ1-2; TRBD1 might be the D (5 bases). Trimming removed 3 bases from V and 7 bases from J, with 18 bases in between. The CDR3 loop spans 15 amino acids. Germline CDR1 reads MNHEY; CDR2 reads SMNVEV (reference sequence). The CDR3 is CASSLRGGSIGGYTF. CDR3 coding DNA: TGTGCCAGCAGTTTGCGCGGGGGATCAATCGGTGGCTACACCTTC.